The 18 T cell receptor beta chains below were found in one sample sequenced in a study of OX40 agonist ivuxolimab in advanced cancers. Assay used: immunoSEQ multiplex PCR; TCRdb lists only in-frame clones, some missing. The sample contains 25,000 to 35,000 clones, roughly 84% of which appear only once. The material sequenced was CD4+ or CD8+ T cells sorted from blood, taken in a trial of the OX40 agonist ivuxolimab. These receptors all stem from an adult with an advanced solid tumor such as melanoma, head and neck, liver or kidney cancer.

The rearrangement links TRBV2 to TRBJ2-7; 9 nucleotides align to TRBD2. Germline V CDR1 and CDR2: SNHLY, FYNNEI. Trimming removed 5 bases from V and 2 bases from J; junction bases left unmatched: 7. The CDR3 totals 15 residues. CDR3 residues: CASSPTSGRTYEQYF. In nucleotides, the CDR3 is TGTGCCAGCAGTCCCACGAGCGGGAGGACCTACGAGCAGTACTTC.

The chain carries TRBV18 and TRBJ1-1, with 10 bases aligning to TRBD1. The CDR3 totals 16 residues. The V gene end was trimmed by 3 bases and the J gene end by 2 bases; junction bases not matched to a gene: 6. The germline V gene encodes CDR1 KGHSH and CDR2 LQKENI. CDR3 protein: CASSPLGQGGNTEAFF. The CDR3, as DNA: TGTGCCAGCTCACCCTTAGGACAGGGGGGTAACACTGAAGCTTTCTTT. Filled out from reference TRBV18 and TRBJ1-1, the complete variable domain reads NAGVMQNPRHLVRRRGQEARLRCSPMKGHSHVYWYRQLPEEGLKFMVYLQKENIIDESGMPKERFSAEFPKEGPSILRIQQVVRGDSAAYFCASSPLGQGGNTEAFFGQGTRLTVV.

This chain uses TRBV7-8 with TRBJ2-7, with 8 bases fitting TRBD1. This CDR3 is built from 15 residues. Germline loops: CDR1 SGHVS, CDR2 FQNEAQ. With V trimmed by 5 bases and J by 0 bases, 6 bases remained unmatched. The CDR3 protein is CASSPWTGSSYEQYF. The CDR3 DNA reads as TGTGCCAGCAGCCCATGGACAGGGTCCTCCTACGAGCAGTACTTC.

The rearrangement uses TRBV5-1 and TRBJ2-3; D gene unclear. This CDR3 has 14 residues. Germline V gene sequence: CDR1 SGHRS, CDR2 YFSETQ. The ends were cut back, 4 bases at V and 4 bases at J, with 13 bases in the middle. In nucleotides, the CDR3 is TGCGCCAGCAGCCTCGGTCTGTTTCCAGATACGCAGTATTTT. It specifies CASSLGLFPDTQYF.

The sample holds one count of this clone. This chain connects TRBV28 to TRBJ1-1; the D gene is possibly TRBD1 (5 bases). The germline V gene has CDR1 MDHEN and CDR2 SYDVKM. Trimming took 3 bases from V and 6 from J, leaving 8 bases between them. The CDR3 contains 12 residues. CDR3 sequence (DNA): TGTGCCAGCAGTTTGCCAGGGCCTGAAGCTTTCTTT. This translates into CASSLPGPEAFF.

The chain has TRBV28 and TRBJ1-2, with D perhaps TRBD1 (5 bases). V was clipped by 6 bases and J by 3 bases, with 23 bases between them. CDR1 and CDR2 from the germline V gene are MDHEN and SYDVKM. The CDR3 runs 17 residues. CDR3 protein: CASRDGPGGARHYGYTF. CDR3 sequence (DNA): TGTGCCAGCAGAGATGGGCCGGGAGGGGCCAGGCACTATGGCTACACCTTC.

Remarks on this clone: This CDR3 is also generated by other DNA sequences in the sample. The chain combines TRBV27 with TRBJ2-7; no firm D call. Trimming took off 0 bases at V and 2 bases at J, with 5 bases between the two ends. The CDR3 is 13 amino acids. Germline loops: CDR1 MNHEY, CDR2 SMNVEV (reference sequence). CDR3 sequence reads: CASSLSLTYEQYF. CDR3 in DNA: TGTGCCAGCAGTTTATCCCTCACCTACGAGCAGTACTTC.

This clone is termed medium-sized. The chain is built from TRBV10-3 and TRBJ2-1; 12 bases are a match to TRBD2. With V trimmed by 10 bases and J by 6 bases, 4 bases remained unmatched. The germline V gene encodes CDR1 ENHRY and CDR2 SYGVKD. CDR3 length equals 13 residues. The CDR3 nucleotides read TGTGCCACTGGACTAGCGGGATCCAATGAGCAGTTCTTC. Its protein is CATGLAGSNEQFF.

The chain carries TRBV9 and TRBJ2-7; D unclear. V lost 0 bases, J lost 0 bases, and 7 bases lay in between. The CDR3 is 14 amino acids. CDR1 and CDR2 (germline): SGDLS, YYNGEE. In nucleotides, the CDR3 is TGTGCCAGCAGCGTAGTTTGGAGCTCCTACGAGCAGTACTTC. Amino acid sequence: CASSVVWSSYEQYF.

V usage is TRBV28 and J usage is TRBJ2-7; TRBD1 is a possible D gene (5 bases). With 6 bases removed from V and 2 bases from J, the gap between germline ends came to 8 bases. Germline lookup yields CDR1 MDHEN and CDR2 SYDVKM. The CDR3 length is 12 residues. The CDR3 DNA follows: TGTGCCAGCAGGGGGCAGACCTACGAGCAGTACTTC. Translated: CASRGQTYEQYF.

The V call is TRBV7-8, the J call TRBJ2-7, with 11 nucleotides matching TRBD2. The length of the CDR3 is 14 residues. After removal of 3 bases from V and 6 bases from J, the junction contained 4 bases not matched to a gene. The germline CDR1 and CDR2 sequences are SGHVS and FQNEAQ. The CDR3 region has the DNA TGTGCCAGCAGCTTCACACTAGCGGGAGTCGAGCAGTACTTC. It is translated as CASSFTLAGVEQYF.

V is TRBV2 and J is TRBJ1-1; 7 nucleotides agree with TRBD1. The CDR3 is 15 residues long. With 5 bases clipped from V and 4 bases from J, the junction kept 10 bases outside the gene matches. Germline CDR1 reads SNHLY; CDR2 reads FYNNEI. CDR3 nucleotide sequence: TGTGCCAGCAGTTATCAACAGGGGTCCCTCACTGAAGCTTTCTTT. Translation gives CASSYQQGSLTEAFF.

The V call is TRBV7-3, the J call TRBJ2-7; 8 bases fit TRBD1. The CDR3 loop spans 14 amino acids. V shed 5 bases and J 2 bases; nucleotides not matched to a gene: 5. Germline assignment: CDR1 SGHTA and CDR2 FQGTGA. Here the CDR3 DNA reads TGTGCCAGCAGCGGGCCGGGACAGGCCTACGAGCAGTACTTC. It yields the protein CASSGPGQAYEQYF. The whole variable domain, remainder taken from reference TRBV7-3 and TRBJ2-7, is GAGVSQTPSNKVTEKGKYVELRCDPISGHTALYWYRQSLGQGPEFLIYFQGTGAADDSGLPNDRFFAVRPEGSVSTLKIQRTERGDSAVYLCASSGPGQAYEQYFGPGTRLTVT.

CDR3 sequence: CASSPRDGSTDTQYF. CDR3 nucleotide sequence: TGTGCCAGCAGCCCTAGGGATGGCAGCACAGATACGCAGTATTTT. This sequence joins TRBV27 and TRBJ2-3; D ambiguous. Germline loops: CDR1 MNHEY, CDR2 SMNVEV (reference sequence). Trimming took 6 bases from V and 0 from J, leaving 13 bases between them. The CDR3 runs 15 residues.

The chain joins TRBV5-1 to TRBJ2-7; D might be TRBD2 (6 bases). V was clipped by 4 bases and J by 4 bases, with 15 bases between them. Germline lookup yields CDR1 SGHRS and CDR2 YFSETQ. The CDR3 consists of 14 residues. The CDR3 protein is CASSEPGSGYEQYF. CDR3 in DNA: TGCGCCAGCAGCGAACCCGGGAGCGGATACGAGCAGTACTTC. Drawing the rest from reference TRBV5-1 and TRBJ2-7, the complete variable domain is KAGVTQTPRYLIKTRGQQVTLSCSPISGHRSVSWYQQTPGQGLQFLFEYFSETQRNKGNFPGRFSGRQFSNSRSEMNVSTLELGDSALYLCASSEPGSGYEQYFGPGTRLTVT.

V usage is TRBV5-1 and J usage is TRBJ1-4; the D is unclear. The CDR3 consists of 12 residues. V was clipped by 0 bases and J by 7 bases, with 4 bases between them. Looked up from germline, CDR1 is SGHRS and CDR2 is YFSETQ. As DNA, the CDR3 is TGCGCCAGCAGCTTGGGGGGTGAAAAACTGTTTTTT. It codes for CASSLGGEKLFF.

The chain is built from TRBV7-9 and TRBJ1-1; D call uncertain. V shed 2 bases and J shed 5 bases, with 12 bases lying between them. Germline values: CDR1 SEHNR, CDR2 FQNEAQ (reference sequence). This CDR3 is 14 amino acids long. CDR3 DNA sequence: TGTGCCAGCAGCTTAAGGGCTTTGGGTACTGAAGCTTTCTTT. This sequence encodes CASSLRALGTEAFF.

Notes on this clone: The same CDR3 also results from other DNA sequences found in this sample. This chain uses TRBV9 with TRBJ1-6; D is undetermined. The CDR3 is 14 amino acids. Trimming left V 0 bases short and J 5 bases short, with 6 bases between. The germline gives CDR1 SGDLS, CDR2 YYNGEE. CDR3 loop: CASSVGGDNSPLHF. In DNA, the CDR3 is TGTGCCAGCAGCGTAGGCGGAGATAATTCACCCCTCCACTTT.